This TCR beta chain was observed in a study of blood T cell repertoires in COVID-19. Looked up from germline, CDR1 is SGHDT and CDR2 is YYEEEE. The V gene lost 0 bases and the J gene lost 0 bases, with 4 bases spanning the gap. The CDR3 has 14 amino acids. Repertoires were generated with immunoSEQ multiplex PCR, while TCRdb's copy carries only in-frame clones and drops some. The table records more than 250,000 clones, around 78% of them present only once. Sequences were obtained from peripheral blood. The V call is TRBV5-6, the J call TRBJ2-1, with no clear D. This TCR was sampled from a man aged 55 to 69 who had recovered from COVID-19. CDR3 residues: CASSLVSSYNEQFF. The CDR3 nucleotides read TGTGCCAGCAGCTTGGTCAGCTCCTACAATGAGCAGTTCTTC. The full variable domain, rest sourced from reference TRBV5-6 and TRBJ2-1, is DAGVTQSPTHLIKTRGQQVTLRCSPKSGHDTVSWYQQALGQGPQFIFQYYEEEERQRGNFPDRFSGHQFPNYSSELNVNALLLGDSALYLCASSLVSSYNEQFFGPGTRLTVL.